These 20 T cell receptor beta chains were sequenced from one sample in a study of shared clonotypes between healthy human individuals. Sequenced by immunoSEQ multiplex PCR; TCRdb stores in-frame clones only, minus some. The data hold roughly 2,500,000 clones, with over 85% observed a single time. The sequenced material came from naive CD4+ T cells from PBMCs. Regarding subset: CD45RA+ positively selected. The receptors derive from a young man in good health. Some clones in this sample may be carry-over from other donors' samples.

This clone is a singleton in its sample. This rearrangement joins TRBV7-9 to TRBJ1-1, with 7 bases identical to TRBD1. The V and J ends lost 5 bases and 5 bases, in that order; junction bases with no gene match: 14. This CDR3 is built from 16 residues. The germline gives CDR1 SEHNR, CDR2 FQNEAQ (reference sequence). The CDR3 spells CASSPMGQPPSTEAFF. CDR3 DNA sequence: TGTGCCAGCAGCCCGATGGGACAGCCTCCTTCAACTGAAGCTTTCTTT.

The V gene is TRBV7-3, the J gene TRBJ1-6, with D perhaps TRBD1 (5 bases). Per the germline V gene, CDR1 is SGHTA and CDR2 is FQGTGA. Trimming removed 2 bases from V and 10 bases from J, with 15 bases in between. This CDR3 contains 15 residues. This CDR3 is CASSLPEWGSSPLHF. In DNA form, the CDR3 reads TGTGCCAGCAGCTTACCCGAGTGGGGGTCCTCACCCCTCCACTTT. The entire variable domain, with the rest obtained from reference TRBV7-3 and TRBJ1-6, is as follows: GAGVSQTPSNKVTEKGKYVELRCDPISGHTALYWYRQSLGQGPEFLIYFQGTGAADDSGLPNDRFFAVRPEGSVSTLKIQRTERGDSAVYLCASSLPEWGSSPLHFGNGTRLTVT.

This chain joins TRBV27 and TRBJ2-7; TRBD2 aligns across 9 bases. Germline trimming cut 8 bases from V and 3 bases from J; bases unmatched to any gene: 5. The CDR3 totals 13 residues. Per germline, CDR1 MNHEY and CDR2 SMNVEV (reference sequence). The CDR3: CASLLAGNYEQYF. For the CDR3, the DNA is TGTGCCAGCCTTCTAGCGGGAAACTACGAGCAGTACTTC.

The sample holds one count of this clone. The V gene is TRBV6-1, the J gene TRBJ1-1; no reliable D call. The CDR3 is made up of 12 amino acids. The V and J ends lost 0 bases and 7 bases respectively, with 6 bases between them. Germline CDR1 is MNHNS and CDR2 is SASEGT. The CDR3 nucleotides read TGTGCCAGCAGTGAAGCGACAAATGAAGCTTTCTTT. Translated: CASSEATNEAFF.

Regarding this clone: This sample also contains other DNA sequences that code for the same CDR3. CDR3 coding DNA: TGTGCCATCAGTGAGTCCGGCCAGGATTATGGCTACACCTTC. It is translated as CAISESGQDYGYTF. The V and J genes are TRBV10-3 and TRBJ1-2; D ambiguous. This CDR3 is 14 amino acids long. Germline V gene sequence: CDR1 ENHRY, CDR2 SYGVKD. V was shortened by 0 bases and J by 5 bases, with 10 bases between the two germline ends.

Notes on this clone: Other DNA sequences in this specimen translate into the identical CDR3. The chain recombines TRBV11-2 with TRBJ2-3; D is undetermined. This CDR3 has 15 residues. Per germline, CDR1 SGHAT and CDR2 FQNNGV. V was shortened by 1 base and J by 0 bases, with 8 bases between the two germline ends. CDR3: CASSLVGASTDTQYF. For the CDR3, the DNA is TGTGCCAGCAGCTTAGTTGGTGCTAGCACAGATACGCAGTATTTT. The full variable domain, rest sourced from reference TRBV11-2 and TRBJ2-3, is EAGVAQSPRYKIIEKRQSVAFWCNPISGHATLYWYQQILGQGPKLLIQFQNNGVVDDSQLPKDRFSAERLKGVDSTLKIQPAKLEDSAVYLCASSLVGASTDTQYFGPGTRLTVL.

The V call is TRBV19, the J call TRBJ1-1; 7 bases match TRBD1. With V trimmed by 6 bases and J by 4 bases, 8 bases remained unmatched. This CDR3 spans 14 amino acids. CDR1 and CDR2 from the germline V gene are LNHDA and SQIVND (reference sequence). CDR3 DNA sequence: TGTGCCAGTAGAGAGACAGGGAGGTCCACTGAAGCTTTCTTT. Translation gives CASRETGRSTEAFF.

Turning to this clone: The identical CDR3 is also encoded by other nucleotide sequences in the sample. The chain employs TRBV18 and TRBJ1-1; no definite D call. The CDR3 length is 14 residues. Germline values: CDR1 KGHSH, CDR2 LQKENI. V was trimmed by 2 bases and J by 1 base, leaving 8 bases between them. Here the CDR3 reads CASSPGRGNTEAFF. CDR3 coding DNA: TGTGCCAGCTCACCAGGACGGGGGAACACTGAAGCTTTCTTT.

About this clone itself: Other DNA sequences in the same sample also yield this CDR3. The chain has TRBV6-5 and TRBJ1-3; perhaps TRBD1 as D (6 bases). CDR3 length equals 14 residues. The germline V gene has CDR1 MNHEY and CDR2 SVGAGI. V was cut by 0 bases and J by 4 bases, with 7 bases left in between. The CDR3 sequence: CASSYSGGGNTIYF. DNA for the CDR3: TGTGCCAGCAGTTACTCGGGGGGCGGAAACACCATATATTTT.

The V gene is TRBV5-6, the J gene TRBJ2-7; D tentatively fits TRBD1 or TRBD2 (5 bases each). Germline CDR1 and CDR2: SGHDT and YYEEEE. Deletions cut 3 bases from V and 0 bases from J, with 13 bases between. This CDR3 spans 15 amino acids. CDR3 in amino acids: CASSWRWGSSYEQYF. The DNA of the CDR3 is TGTGCCAGCAGCTGGAGGTGGGGCAGCTCCTACGAGCAGTACTTC.

The rearrangement links TRBV19 to TRBJ2-2, with TRBD2 as a possible D gene (6 bases). This CDR3 has 14 residues. Germline CDR1 and CDR2: LNHDA and SQIVND (reference sequence). V gave up 8 bases and J gave up 4 bases, with 14 bases separating them. CDR3 loop: CASGGGRGTGELFF. Written as DNA, the CDR3 is TGTGCCAGTGGGGGAGGTAGGGGCACCGGGGAGCTGTTTTTT. The variable domain in full, completed from reference TRBV19 and TRBJ2-2, reads DGGITQSPKYLFRKEGQNVTLSCEQNLNHDAMYWYRQDPGQGLRLIYYSQIVNDFQKGDIAEGYSVSREKKESFPLTVTSAQKNPTAFYLCASGGGRGTGELFFGEGSRLTVL.

The rearrangement uses TRBV4-2 and TRBJ2-3, with 12 bases that match TRBD2. CDR1 and CDR2 from the germline V gene are LGHNA and YNFKEQ. CDR3 length: 16 residues. J gave up 2 bases and V 4 bases, and 4 bases lay outside the gene matches. CDR3 coding DNA: TGTGCCAGCAGCCCCCGGACTAGCGGGGACACAGATACGCAGTATTTT. Protein: CASSPRTSGDTDTQYF.

The chain recombines TRBV28 with TRBJ2-5; D is possibly TRBD1 (6 bases). Deletions cut 6 bases from V and 1 base from J, with 15 bases between. Per the germline V gene, CDR1 is MDHEN and CDR2 is SYDVKM. CDR3 size: 15 residues. CDR3 coding DNA: TGTGCCAGCAGCCTCGCGTGGGGGCCCCAAGAGACCCAGTACTTC. Translating gives CASSLAWGPQETQYF.

This chain links TRBV7-3 with TRBJ1-1, with D hard to call. Trimming cost V 3 bases and J 11 bases, with 22 bases left between them. This CDR3 is built from 15 residues. Germline CDR1 and CDR2: SGHTA and FQGTGA. CDR3 sequence reads: CASSFGLSEVLFAFF. The CDR3 coding sequence is TGTGCCAGCAGCTTCGGTCTGTCCGAGGTTTTGTTTGCTTTCTTT.

This chain uses TRBV5-1 with TRBJ2-7; D is uncertain. CDR3 length equals 11 residues. Germline V gene sequence: CDR1 SGHRS, CDR2 YFSETQ. Trimming took 4 bases from V and 6 from J, leaving 8 bases between them. This CDR3 reads CASSELGEQYF. The CDR3, as DNA: TGCGCCAGCAGCGAGCTAGGCGAGCAGTACTTC. The entire variable domain, with the rest obtained from reference TRBV5-1 and TRBJ2-7, is as follows: KAGVTQTPRYLIKTRGQQVTLSCSPISGHRSVSWYQQTPGQGLQFLFEYFSETQRNKGNFPGRFSGRQFSNSRSEMNVSTLELGDSALYLCASSELGEQYFGPGTRLTVT.

V gene TRBV2 combines with J gene TRBJ1-4; 11 nucleotides line up with TRBD1. With 6 bases clipped from V and 7 bases from J, the junction kept 10 bases outside the gene matches. Looked up from germline, CDR1 is SNHLY and CDR2 is FYNNEI. This CDR3 has 16 amino acids. This CDR3 reads CASSAGQGALGEKLFF. The DNA for the CDR3 is TGTGCCAGCAGCGCCGGACAGGGGGCCCTGGGTGAAAAACTGTTTTTT.

This clone was found once. The chain links TRBV18 to TRBJ2-7; no clear D. The V gene lost 6 bases and the J gene lost 0 bases, with 12 bases spanning the gap. The CDR3 contains 14 residues. Germline CDR1 reads KGHSH; CDR2 reads LQKENI. The CDR3 loop is CASSFGQSSYEQYF. Written as DNA, the CDR3 is TGTGCCAGCTCTTTCGGGCAGAGCTCCTACGAGCAGTACTTC.

Here the CDR3 reads CASRSTVNTEAFF. The CDR3 region has the DNA TGTGCCAGCAGGAGCACCGTGAACACTGAAGCTTTCTTT. The rearrangement joins TRBV6-1 to TRBJ1-1, with no clear D. This CDR3 contains 13 residues. The V and J ends lost 6 bases and 0 bases respectively, with 8 bases between them. Germline V lookup: CDR1 MNHNS, CDR2 SASEGT.

The chain combines TRBV4-1 with TRBJ2-3; a possible D gene is TRBD1 (5 bases). Trimming stripped 4 bases from V and 4 bases from J, with 9 bases between. Germline V CDR1 and CDR2: MGHRA, YSYEKL. The CDR3 extends over 13 amino acids. The CDR3, as DNA: TGCGCCAGCAGCCCCAGGGCCGCAGATACGCAGTATTTT. It specifies CASSPRAADTQYF.

The chain recombines TRBV9 with TRBJ1-2; 8 positions agree with TRBD1. The CDR3 has 13 residues. The trim removed 0 bases at V and 7 bases at J, leaving 2 bases unmatched. CDR1 is SGDLS, CDR2 YYNGEE, per germline. In nucleotides, the CDR3 is TGTGCCAGCAGCGTAGACGACAGGGGTGGCTACACCTTC. This encodes CASSVDDRGGYTF.